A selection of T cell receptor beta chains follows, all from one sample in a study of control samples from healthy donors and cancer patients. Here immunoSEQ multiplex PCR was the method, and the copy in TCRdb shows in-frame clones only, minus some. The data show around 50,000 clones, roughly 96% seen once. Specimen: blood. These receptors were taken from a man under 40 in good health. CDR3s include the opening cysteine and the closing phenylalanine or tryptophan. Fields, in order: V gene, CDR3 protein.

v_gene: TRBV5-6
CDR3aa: CASSLAGAGGTGELFF

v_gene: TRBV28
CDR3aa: CASSQGQGPYEQYF

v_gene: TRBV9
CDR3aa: CASSGTNTGELFF

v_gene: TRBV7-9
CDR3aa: CASTGTSNEKLFF

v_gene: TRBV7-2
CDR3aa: CASSLDPFRPAGTDTQYF

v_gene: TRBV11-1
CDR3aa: CASSPGPSYEQYF

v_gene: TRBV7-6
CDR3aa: CASSATTSGNSYNEQFF

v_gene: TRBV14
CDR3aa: CASSQSHTDTQYF

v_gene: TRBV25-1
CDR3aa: CASSEYWTGGETQYF

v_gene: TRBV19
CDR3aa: CASSTRADTQYF

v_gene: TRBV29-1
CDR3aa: CSADSPSGEQYF

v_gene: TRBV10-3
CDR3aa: CAIRNRQGTGGYTF

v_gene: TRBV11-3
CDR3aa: CASSRLGASYNEQFF

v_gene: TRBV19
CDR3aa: CASSRDRGLSPLHF

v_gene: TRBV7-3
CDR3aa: CASSLTVRLADNEQFF

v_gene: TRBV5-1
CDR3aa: CASSLGDYGYTF

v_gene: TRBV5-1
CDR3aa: CASRDSYNSPLHF

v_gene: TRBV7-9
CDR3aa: CASSVTSGRNEQFF

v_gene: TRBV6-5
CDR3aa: CASKDRVTYEQYF

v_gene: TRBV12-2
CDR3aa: CASRLALPSGRLAGRDTGELFF

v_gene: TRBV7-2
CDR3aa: CASSPGGTSGTYEQYF

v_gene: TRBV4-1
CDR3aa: CASSQETGTSDGEQYF

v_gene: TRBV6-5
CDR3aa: CASREGQGPDTQYF

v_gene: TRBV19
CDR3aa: CASSPGQGYGYTF

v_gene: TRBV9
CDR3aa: CASSSGQGMNSPLHF

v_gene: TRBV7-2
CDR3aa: CASSKGTSGNNEQFF

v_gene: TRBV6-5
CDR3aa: CASSPMSSYNSPLHF

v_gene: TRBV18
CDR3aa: CASSPRGEGHQPQHF

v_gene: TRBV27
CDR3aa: CASRDMGEPDNYGYTF

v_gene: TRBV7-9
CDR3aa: CASSGARLNYGYTF

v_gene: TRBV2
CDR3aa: CASRDRDRGVSIYEQYF

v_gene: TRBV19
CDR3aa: CASSIDGAAGREKLFF

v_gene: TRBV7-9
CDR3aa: CASSLGVWSSYNEQFF

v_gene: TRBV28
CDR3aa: CASSPTLAWGYNEQFF

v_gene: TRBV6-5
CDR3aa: CASRRGQPQHF

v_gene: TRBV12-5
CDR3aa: CASAWGLALREQFF